In its sample, the clone carrying this T cell receptor (beta chain) was seen many times. The data stem from a study of T cells after yellow fever vaccination. TCRdb analysed the 5' RACE reads with MiXCR anew, one entry per CDR3 protein. In the table there are tens of thousands of distinct CDR3 sequences, 4% to 6% of which are singletons. In germline, CDR1 is LGHNA, CDR2 YSLEER. The CDR3 spans 14 residues. Deletions cut 1 base from V and 0 bases from J, with 7 bases between. The sequence was collected from a man between 18 and 29 years old who received the YFV17D yellow fever vaccine. V usage is TRBV4-3 and J usage is TRBJ2-7, with a weak D call TRBD2 (6 bases). The sample in question was PBMCs, either bulk or a sorted T-cell subset (CD4+, CD8+, memory, or dextramer-sorted; not recorded which), obtained 35 to 50 days after the first yellow fever vaccination. CDR3 in DNA: TGCGCCAGCAGCCAAGCCGGGGGCTCCTACGAGCAGTACTTC. Its protein product is CASSQAGGSYEQYF.